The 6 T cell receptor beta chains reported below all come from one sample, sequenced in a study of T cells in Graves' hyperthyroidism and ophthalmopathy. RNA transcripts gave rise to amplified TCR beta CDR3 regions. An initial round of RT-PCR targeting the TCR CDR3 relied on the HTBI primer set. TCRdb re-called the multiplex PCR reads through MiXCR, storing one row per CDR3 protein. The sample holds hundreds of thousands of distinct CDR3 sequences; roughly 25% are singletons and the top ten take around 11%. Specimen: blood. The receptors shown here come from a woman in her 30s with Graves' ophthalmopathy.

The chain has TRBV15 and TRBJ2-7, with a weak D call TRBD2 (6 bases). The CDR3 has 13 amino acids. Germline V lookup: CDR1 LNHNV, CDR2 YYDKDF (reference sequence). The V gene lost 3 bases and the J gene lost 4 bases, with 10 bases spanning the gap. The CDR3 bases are TGTGCCACCAGCAGCGGGGGTCGGTACGAGCAGTACTTC. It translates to CATSSGGRYEQYF.

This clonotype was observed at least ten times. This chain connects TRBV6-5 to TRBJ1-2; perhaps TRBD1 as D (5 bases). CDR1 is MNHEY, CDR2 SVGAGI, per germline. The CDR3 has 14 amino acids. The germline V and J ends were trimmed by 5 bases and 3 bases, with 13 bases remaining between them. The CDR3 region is CASSTQGRDYGYTF. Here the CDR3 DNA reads TGTGCCAGCAGTACCCAGGGTAGGGACTATGGCTACACCTTC.

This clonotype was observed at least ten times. CDR3 sequence: CASSPGLVNYEQYF. DNA for the CDR3: TGTGCCAGCAGCCCAGGACTAGTAAACTACGAGCAGTACTTC. V and J are TRBV12-3 or TRBV12-4 and TRBJ2-7; 7 bases line up with TRBD2. The CDR3 has 14 residues. Unmatched junction bases numbered 8, after V lost 6 bases and J lost 3 bases.

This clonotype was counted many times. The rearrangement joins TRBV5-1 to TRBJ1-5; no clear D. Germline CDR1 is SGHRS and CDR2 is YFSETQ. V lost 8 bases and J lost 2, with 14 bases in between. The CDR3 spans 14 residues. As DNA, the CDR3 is TGCGCCAGTAGGCTTGGGGTACGCAATCAGCCCCAGCATTTT. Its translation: CASRLGVRNQPQHF.

CDR3 bases: TGTGCCAGCAGCCCCATGGGGTTTTCACCCCTCCACTTT. Translation gives CASSPMGFSPLHF. The rearrangement links TRBV14 to TRBJ1-6; no firm D call. V was trimmed by 4 bases and J by 9 bases, leaving 10 bases between them. Germline CDR1 is SGHDN and CDR2 is FVKESK. This CDR3 has 13 amino acids.

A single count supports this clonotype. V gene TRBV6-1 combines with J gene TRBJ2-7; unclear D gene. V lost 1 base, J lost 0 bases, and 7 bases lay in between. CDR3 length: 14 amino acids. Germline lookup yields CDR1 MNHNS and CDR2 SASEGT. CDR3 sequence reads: CASSEGHFSYEQYF. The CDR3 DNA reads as TGTGCCAGCAGTGAAGGACACTTCTCCTACGAGCAGTACTTC.